The source of this T cell receptor (beta chain) is a study of T cells in Graves' hyperthyroidism and ophthalmopathy. The V and J ends lost 5 bases and 2 bases respectively, with 10 bases between them. This CDR3 region has 13 residues. Germline CDR1 reads SGHRS; CDR2 reads YFSETQ. Overall study results and limits: From stable hyperthyroidism, ophthalmopathy was set apart by a 13 V-J model. Researchers found most expanded thyroid clonotypes above 0.001 in blood as well.

There are many counts of this clonotype. No antigen is known for it. Amplification yielded TCR beta CDR3 regions, with RNA transcripts as the source. TCR CDR3 regions were first amplified by RT-PCR with HTBI primers. MiXCR, applied by TCRdb to the multiplex PCR reads, yields one record per CDR3 protein. Altogether around 350,000 distinct CDR3 sequences are present, about 18% being singletons, with the ten largest covering approximately 4%. The receptor was isolated from a young woman with Graves' hyperthyroidism. This chain joins TRBV5-1 and TRBJ2-5, with TRBD2 as a possible D gene (6 bases). The sequencing sample was made of blood. CDR3 DNA: TGCGCCAGCAGACCGGGACTGCAAGAGACCCAGTACTTC. This gives the protein CASRPGLQETQYF. Full variable domain (remainder filled in from reference TRBV5-1 and TRBJ2-5): KAGVTQTPRYLIKTRGQQVTLSCSPISGHRSVSWYQQTPGQGLQFLFEYFSETQRNKGNFPGRFSGRQFSNSRSEMNVSTLELGDSALYLCASRPGLQETQYFGPGTRLLVL.